The entry below describes one T cell receptor (beta chain). Its specificity is not known. This sample was taken from a study of T cell responses to AZD1222 COVID-19 vaccine. Overall study results and limits: Two doses of AZD1222 preceded a rise in Spike-specific TCR breadth and depth. Donor demographics were predominantly white British with a female majority; clonal diversity may be underestimated.

Germline V gene sequence: CDR1 MNHEY, CDR2 SVGAGI. The CDR3 is made up of 15 amino acids. V was shortened by 2 bases and J by 0 bases, with 7 bases between the two germline ends. Method: immunoSEQ multiplex PCR; TCRdb's copy keeps in-frame clones and lacks some. The data hold about 85,000 clones, with roughly 87% observed a single time. Sequencing used peripheral blood, obtained on day 0 of AZD1222 vaccination. This rearrangement joins TRBV6-5 to TRBJ2-2, with D unclear. This receptor was obtained from an adult in good health. DNA of the CDR3: TGTGCCAGCAGTTACGCCTGGACGAACACCGGGGAGCTGTTTTTT. Translation: CASSYAWTNTGELFF.